The 22 T cell receptor beta chains below come from one sample, sequenced in a study of cytomegalovirus exposure and HLA in healthy donors. Researchers ran the PCR with 60 Vbeta and 13 Jbeta primers. This table comes from immunoSEQ multiplex PCR, and its TCRdb copy is limited to in-frame clones, with some not included. This table holds some 140,000 clones, about 76% found once. Sequenced material: PBMCs. The receptors were sampled from a female donor in good health and CMV-seronegative.

The count of this clone is one. The genes are TRBV6-1 and TRBJ1-2; the D gene is possibly TRBD1 (5 bases). V was clipped by 2 bases and J by 2 bases, with 12 bases between them. The CDR3 sequence is 15 residues long. CDR1 and CDR2 from the germline V gene are MNHNS and SASEGT. CDR3 DNA sequence: TGTGCCAGCAGTGAAAATTGGACAAAAAACTATGGCTACACCTTC. Amino acid sequence: CASSENWTKNYGYTF.

The V call is TRBV27, the J call TRBJ2-3; TRBD1 matches at 11 bases. The CDR3 runs to 15 residues. Germline V gene data show CDR1 as MNHEY and CDR2 as SMNVEV (reference sequence). Unmatched junction bases numbered 4, after V lost 4 bases and J lost 4 bases. The CDR3 sequence: CASSSRTGGADTQYF. The CDR3 bases are TGTGCCAGCAGTTCTCGGACAGGGGGCGCAGATACGCAGTATTTT.

The rearrangement links TRBV9 to TRBJ2-7; 7 bases align to TRBD2. This CDR3 spans 15 amino acids. Germline-derived CDR1 and CDR2 are SGDLS and YYNGEE. J gave up 7 bases and V 0 bases, and 10 bases lay outside the gene matches. The CDR3 loop reads CASSVDGGGVGEQYF. In DNA form, the CDR3 reads TGTGCCAGCAGCGTAGACGGGGGAGGGGTGGGGGAGCAGTACTTC.

V and J are TRBV30 and TRBJ1-1, with 8 nucleotides matching TRBD1. Trimming cost V 2 bases and J 8 bases; bases outside gene matches: 13. This CDR3 has 15 residues. Germline CDR1 and CDR2: GTSNPN and SVGIG (reference sequence). The CDR3 spells CAWSFPRTGNGEAFF. The CDR3 DNA is TGTGCCTGGAGTTTCCCTCGGACAGGGAATGGCGAAGCTTTCTTT.

The chain is built from TRBV7-2 and TRBJ2-1; 7 positions match TRBD1. This CDR3 spans 15 amino acids. Germline loops: CDR1 SGHTA, CDR2 FQGNSA. With V trimmed by 5 bases and J by 7 bases, 11 bases remained unmatched. The CDR3 spells CASSGSWLRGNEQFF. For the CDR3, the DNA is TGTGCCAGCAGCGGATCCTGGCTCAGGGGGAATGAGCAGTTCTTC.

The CDR3 protein is CASSSTGGGNQPQHF. CDR3 sequence (DNA): TGTGCCAGCAGTTCGACAGGGGGCGGGAATCAGCCCCAGCATTTT. The genes are TRBV27 and TRBJ1-5, with 10 positions matching TRBD1. This CDR3 comprises 15 residues. The germline CDR1 and CDR2 sequences are MNHEY and SMNVEV (reference sequence). Unmatched junction bases numbered 4, after V lost 4 bases and J lost 4 bases.

The genes are TRBV30 and TRBJ1-4, with TRBD1 matching 7 bases. The germline gives CDR1 GTSNPN, CDR2 SVGIG (reference sequence). The length of the CDR3 is 14 residues. V shed 0 bases and J 3 bases; nucleotides not matched to a gene: 1. CDR3 residues: CAWSVGTANEKLFF. For the CDR3, the DNA is TGTGCCTGGAGTGTGGGGACAGCTAATGAAAAACTGTTTTTT. Drawing the rest from reference TRBV30 and TRBJ1-4, the complete variable domain is SQTIHQWPATLVQPVGSPLSLECTVEGTSNPNLYWYRQAAGRGLQLLFYSVGIGQISSEVPQNLSASRPQDRQFILSSKKLLLSDSGFYLCAWSVGTANEKLFFGSGTQLSVL.

This rearrangement joins TRBV4-1 to TRBJ2-1, with 9 nucleotides matching TRBD2. V shed 4 bases and J 6 bases; nucleotides not matched to a gene: 10. Germline-derived CDR1 and CDR2 are MGHRA and YSYEKL. This CDR3 has 16 residues. The DNA of the CDR3 is TGCGCCAGCAGCCGGTTTAGCGGGAGAGCAGCCAATGAGCAGTTCTTC. Protein sequence: CASSRFSGRAANEQFF.

As regards this clone: One end of the junction is discordant with germline, which a read error may explain. V gene TRBV7-7 combines with J gene TRBJ2-1; 7 positions match TRBD2. Germline V lookup: CDR1 SSHAT, CDR2 FNYEAQ (reference sequence). CDR3 size: 13 residues. The CDR3 bases are TGTGCTAGCAGCTTCGGACTAGGCAATGAGCAGTTCTTC. Translation: CASSFGLGNEQFF.

This chain joins TRBV2 and TRBJ2-5; D may be TRBD2 (6 bases). Trimming pared 4 bases from V and 5 bases from J, leaving 8 bases between. This CDR3 comprises 12 residues. Germline V gene sequence: CDR1 SNHLY, CDR2 FYNNEI. CDR3 bases: TGTGCCAGCAGTGCGGAGGGGGAGACCCAGTACTTC. Encoded protein: CASSAEGETQYF.

The V call is TRBV5-1, the J call TRBJ2-1; 11 positions match TRBD2. V dropped 2 bases and J dropped 6; count of bases not matched to a gene: 4. Germline V lookup: CDR1 SGHRS, CDR2 YFSETQ. The CDR3 loop spans 15 amino acids. CDR3 nucleotides: TGCGCCAGCAGCTTTAGCGGGGGGGCGACCAATGAGCAGTTCTTC. Protein product: CASSFSGGATNEQFF.

The chain has TRBV28 and TRBJ2-2; maybe TRBD1 (5 bases). V was cut by 5 bases and J by 4 bases, with 17 bases left in between. Germline lookup yields CDR1 MDHEN and CDR2 SYDVKM. The CDR3 sequence is 16 residues long. The CDR3 reads CASSISRASVTGELFF. In nucleotides, the CDR3 is TGTGCCAGCAGTATCAGCAGGGCTTCGGTCACCGGGGAGCTGTTTTTT.

A few counts support this clone. CDR3 DNA sequence: TGTGCCAGCAGCTCCGAGACAAACTACGAGCAGTACTTC. Protein: CASSSETNYEQYF. The rearrangement uses TRBV7-2 and TRBJ2-7; D uncertain. Trimming stripped 4 bases from V and 3 bases from J, with 10 bases between. Germline values: CDR1 SGHTA, CDR2 FQGNSA. The CDR3 covers 13 residues.

This chain uses TRBV5-4 with TRBJ1-6; D is uncertain. Per the germline V gene, CDR1 is SGHNT and CDR2 is YYREEE (reference sequence). The CDR3 loop spans 16 amino acids. V lost 3 bases and J 1 base, leaving 11 bases between the germline ends. The CDR3 coding sequence is TGTGCCAGCAGCTCGGGAGGGAGATCCTATAATTCACCCCTCCACTTT. This encodes CASSSGGRSYNSPLHF. Filled out from reference TRBV5-4 and TRBJ1-6, the complete variable domain reads ETGVTQSPTHLIKTRGQQVTLRCSSQSGHNTVSWYQQALGQGPQFIFQYYREEENGRGNFPPRFSGLQFPNYSSELNVNALELDDSALYLCASSSGGRSYNSPLHFGNGTRLTVT.

The chain couples TRBV7-8 to TRBJ2-1, with a tentative D call TRBD1 (6 bases). The germline V gene has CDR1 SGHVS and CDR2 FQNEAQ. The CDR3 loop spans 15 amino acids. Trimming removed 5 bases from V and 0 bases from J, with 11 bases in between. DNA for the CDR3: TGTGCCAGCAGCCCACGACAGGTCTCCTACAATGAGCAGTTCTTC. This encodes CASSPRQVSYNEQFF.

This chain connects TRBV5-6 to TRBJ2-3; D unclear. CDR1 and CDR2 from the germline V gene are SGHDT and YYEEEE. The CDR3 consists of 13 residues. Trimming left V 4 bases short and J 5 bases short, with 11 bases between. CDR3 amino acids: CASSVPFRDTQYF. The CDR3 nucleotides read TGTGCCAGCAGCGTTCCCTTTAGAGATACGCAGTATTTT.

The rearrangement joins TRBV7-9 to TRBJ2-7, with D possibly being TRBD1 (6 bases). The CDR3 runs 13 residues. From germline, CDR1 is SEHNR and CDR2 FQNEAQ (reference sequence). V shed 4 bases and J shed 8 bases, with 15 bases lying between them. The CDR3 loop reads CASSSPGQGKQYF. The CDR3 DNA follows: TGTGCCAGCAGCTCGCCTGGGCAGGGGAAGCAGTACTTC. The full variable domain, its missing parts supplied by reference TRBV7-9 and TRBJ2-7, is DTGVSQNPRHKITKRGQNVTFRCDPISEHNRLYWYRQTLGQGPEFLTYFQNEAQLEKSRLLSDRFSAERPKGSFSTLEIQRTEQGDSAMYLCASSSPGQGKQYFGPGTRLTVT.

As DNA, the CDR3 is TGTGCCAGCGGGTACCGGGACAGGAAAGAGACCCAGTACTTC. This encodes CASGYRDRKETQYF. This chain links TRBV7-2 with TRBJ2-5; 8 bases map to TRBD1. Trimming at V came to 8 bases and at J to 3 bases, leaving 8 bases not matched to a gene. This CDR3 contains 14 residues. Germline V gene data show CDR1 as SGHTA and CDR2 as FQGNSA.

The rearrangement uses TRBV4-1 and TRBJ2-3; perhaps TRBD2 as D (6 bases). Trimming took off 6 bases at V and 0 bases at J, with 16 bases between the two ends. The CDR3 extends over 16 amino acids. Germline V gives CDR1 MGHRA, CDR2 YSYEKL. CDR3 loop: CASRHSPSASTDTQYF. CDR3 in DNA: TGCGCCAGCAGACACTCCCCTAGCGCTAGCACAGATACGCAGTATTTT.

V is TRBV14 and J is TRBJ1-2, with 7 bases identical to TRBD1. CDR3 length: 12 amino acids. V shed 5 bases and J 8 bases; nucleotides not matched to a gene: 5. Looked up from germline, CDR1 is SGHDN and CDR2 is FVKESK. CDR3 nucleotides: TGTGCCAGCAGCGCAAACAGGGGCGGCTACACCTTC. Its protein product is CASSANRGGYTF.

The chain is built from TRBV2 and TRBJ2-7; possibly TRBD2 for D (5 bases). V was clipped by 1 base and J by 9 bases, with 16 bases between them. The CDR3 is made up of 14 amino acids. CDR1 and CDR2 from the germline V gene are SNHLY and FYNNEI. CDR3 nucleotide sequence: TGTGCCAGCAGTGAAGGGGCTGGAGGCCCCCGGCAGTACTTC. This translates into CASSEGAGGPRQYF.

This rearrangement joins TRBV28 to TRBJ2-7; unclear D gene. The CDR3 totals 12 residues. Germline V lookup: CDR1 MDHEN, CDR2 SYDVKM. V gave up 5 bases and J gave up 3 bases, with 8 bases separating them. The CDR3: CASSLESYEQYF. DNA of the CDR3: TGTGCCAGCAGTCTAGAAAGCTACGAGCAGTACTTC. Drawing the rest from reference TRBV28 and TRBJ2-7, the complete variable domain is DVKVTQSSRYLVKRTGEKVFLECVQDMDHENMFWYRQDPGLGLRLIYFSYDVKMKEKGDIPEGYSVSREKKERFSLILESASTNQTSMYLCASSLESYEQYFGPGTRLTVT.